These 32 T cell receptor beta chains were all obtained from the same sample, sequenced in a study of siplizumab effects on memory and regulatory T cells. Libraries were prepared by immunoSEQ multiplex PCR; TCRdb keeps only in-frame clonotypes and omits some of them. The sample yields roughly 100,000 clones, approximately 94% seen once. Sequencing was done on a sample of CD4+ T cells sorted from blood. The receptors were gathered from a human donor in good health.

The CDR3: CASGFLSGIYNEQFF. CDR3 coding DNA: TGTGCTAGTGGTTTCCTCAGCGGGATCTACAATGAGCAGTTCTTC. The chain uses TRBV12-5 and TRBJ2-1, with 7 bases identical to TRBD2. Germline V lookup: CDR1 LGHNT, CDR2 FRNRAP. CDR3 size: 15 residues. Trimming cost V 3 bases and J 3 bases; bases outside gene matches: 5.

The chain uses TRBV4-2 and TRBJ1-3; D uncertain. The CDR3 extends over 13 amino acids. V gave up 1 base and J gave up 3 bases, with 4 bases separating them. The germline gives CDR1 LGHNA, CDR2 YNFKEQ. CDR3 amino acids: CASSQVSGNTIYF. In nucleotides, the CDR3 is TGTGCCAGCAGCCAAGTTAGTGGAAACACCATATATTTT.

The genes are TRBV19 and TRBJ2-5; a weak D match, TRBD1 (5 bases). The germline V gene encodes CDR1 LNHDA and CDR2 SQIVND (reference sequence). The CDR3 contains 16 residues. The V end was cut by 3 bases, the J end by 1 base, with 15 bases between. DNA for the CDR3: TGTGCCAGTAGTATTAGAGGACAAGGTATCCAAGAGACCCAGTACTTC. As protein: CASSIRGQGIQETQYF.

This chain connects TRBV30 to TRBJ1-5; D is unresolved. The V gene lost 6 bases and the J gene lost 0 bases, with 9 bases spanning the gap. Germline-derived CDR1 and CDR2 are GTSNPN and SVGIG (reference sequence). CDR3 length: 13 residues. CDR3 sequence (DNA): TGTGCCTGCTCGGACGATAGCAATCAGCCCCAGCATTTT. It translates to CACSDDSNQPQHF.

The V call is TRBV7-8, the J call TRBJ2-1, with D possibly being TRBD2 (5 bases). The CDR3 loop spans 15 amino acids. Between the trimmed V and J ends, which lost 1 base and 4 bases, there was a span of 11 bases. Germline V CDR1 and CDR2: SGHVS, FQNEAQ. CDR3 loop: CASSLEAAEYNEQFF. The CDR3 nucleotides are TGTGCCAGCAGCTTAGAAGCGGCCGAATACAATGAGCAGTTCTTC.

This chain connects TRBV5-5 to TRBJ2-7, with D perhaps TRBD1 or TRBD2 (5 bases each). Germline CDR1 reads SGHKS; CDR2 reads YYEKEE (reference sequence). Trimming removed 4 bases from V and 1 base from J, with 18 bases in between. The CDR3 consists of 16 residues. The CDR3 is CASSPPNRDRSYEQYF. DNA of the CDR3: TGTGCCAGCAGCCCCCCAAACCGGGACCGTTCCTACGAGCAGTACTTC. Supplemented by reference TRBV5-5 and TRBJ2-7, the full variable domain reads DAGVTQSPTHLIKTRGQQVTLRCSPISGHKSVSWYQQVLGQGPQFIFQYYEKEERGRGNFPDRFSARQFPNYSSELNVNALLLGDSALYLCASSPPNRDRSYEQYFGPGTRLTVT.

V usage is TRBV30 and J usage is TRBJ2-3, with 10 bases that match TRBD2. The junction had 6 bases not matched to a gene; V was cut back by 5 bases and J by 4 bases. Germline loops: CDR1 GTSNPN, CDR2 SVGIG (reference sequence). This CDR3 has 14 residues. The CDR3: CAWGSSGRSDTQYF. The DNA for the CDR3 is TGTGCCTGGGGTTCTAGCGGGAGATCAGATACGCAGTATTTT. The whole variable domain, filled in from reference TRBV30 and TRBJ2-3, reads SQTIHQWPATLVQPVGSPLSLECTVEGTSNPNLYWYRQAAGRGLQLLFYSVGIGQISSEVPQNLSASRPQDRQFILSSKKLLLSDSGFYLCAWGSSGRSDTQYFGPGTRLTVL.

The V call is TRBV5-1, the J call TRBJ2-3; D unclear. The CDR3 has 13 residues. V dropped 3 bases and J dropped 6 bases, with 11 bases sitting between them. Germline V gene sequence: CDR1 SGHRS, CDR2 YFSETQ. In nucleotides, the CDR3 is TGCGCCAGCAGCTCCGTAGGCGGCGATACGCAGTATTTT. Residues: CASSSVGGDTQYF.

This chain links TRBV5-8 with TRBJ2-5; D remains ambiguous. This CDR3 has 13 residues. CDR1 SGHTS and CDR2 YDEGEE come from the germline V gene. V was clipped by 1 base and J by 5 bases, with 9 bases between them. The CDR3 region has the DNA TGTGCCAGCAGCTTGAGGCCTAGGGAGACCCAGTACTTC. Encoded protein: CASSLRPRETQYF.

The J gene is TRBJ2-7, the V gene TRBV6-4; the D gene is possibly TRBD1 (5 bases). The V end was cut by 0 bases, the J end by 4 bases, with 16 bases between. This CDR3 is 16 amino acids long. Per germline, CDR1 MRHNA and CDR2 SNTAGT. CDR3 coding DNA: TGTGCCAGCAGTGACTCGAACAGGCAGTTCATTTACGAGCAGTACTTC. It translates to CASSDSNRQFIYEQYF.

This clone was picked up a small number of times. The chain employs TRBV2 and TRBJ1-4, with D maybe TRBD1 (6 bases). CDR3 length equals 14 residues. Germline CDR1 is SNHLY and CDR2 is FYNNEI. V gave up 4 bases and J gave up 8 bases, with 14 bases separating them. The CDR3 DNA reads as TGTGCCAGCAGTGCGGGGGCAGGGCGGGAAAAACTGTTTTTT. Translating gives CASSAGAGREKLFF.

The V gene is TRBV7-9, the J gene TRBJ1-1; possibly TRBD1 for D (5 bases). The germline CDR1 and CDR2 sequences are SEHNR and FQNEAQ (reference sequence). The CDR3 length is 14 residues. Trimming took 5 bases from V and 1 from J, leaving 11 bases between them. CDR3 sequence (DNA): TGTGCCAGCAGCCACAGGCGCGGGAACACTGAAGCTTTCTTT. Protein: CASSHRRGNTEAFF.

The table lists this clone with a count of one. CDR3 in amino acids: CASSSTGVRNQPQHF. CDR3 nucleotide sequence: TGTGCCAGCAGCTCGACAGGGGTTCGCAATCAGCCCCAGCATTTT. The chain is built from TRBV5-5 and TRBJ1-5; 8 nucleotides agree with TRBD1. Germline V gene sequence: CDR1 SGHKS, CDR2 YYEKEE (reference sequence). The CDR3 consists of 15 residues. V shed 3 bases, J shed 2 bases, and the junction held 4 bases outside the gene matches. Together with reference TRBV5-5 and TRBJ1-5, the CDR3 gives the full variable domain: DAGVTQSPTHLIKTRGQQVTLRCSPISGHKSVSWYQQVLGQGPQFIFQYYEKEERGRGNFPDRFSARQFPNYSSELNVNALLLGDSALYLCASSSTGVRNQPQHFGDGTRLSIL.

This clone has only one observation. V is TRBV27 and J is TRBJ1-5; D is unclear. V lost 3 bases to trimming and J lost 4 bases, with 16 bases between them. From germline, CDR1 is MNHEY and CDR2 SMNVEV (reference sequence). There are 16 residues in the CDR3. CDR3 sequence (DNA): TGTGCCAGCAGTTTCTTCGGACCCAAAAGTAATCAGCCCCAGCATTTT. Translation gives CASSFFGPKSNQPQHF.

The chain has TRBV18 and TRBJ2-7; D is undetermined. The CDR3 extends over 14 amino acids. CDR1 KGHSH and CDR2 LQKENI come from the germline V gene. V was pared by 5 bases and J by 6 bases, with 17 bases between. DNA of the CDR3: TGTGCCAGCTCATCAACTCAGATGAGTGTCGAGCAGTACTTC. Its translation is CASSSTQMSVEQYF.

This clone appeared once. The J gene is TRBJ1-6, the V gene TRBV30; D gene uncertain. V was cut by 0 bases and J by 5 bases, with 8 bases left in between. Germline CDR1 reads GTSNPN; CDR2 reads SVGIG (reference sequence). CDR3 length equals 14 residues. As DNA, the CDR3 is TGTGCCTGGAGTGTTTCCAGTAATAATTCACCCCTCCACTTT. Residues: CAWSVSSNNSPLHF. The full variable domain, rest sourced from reference TRBV30 and TRBJ1-6, is SQTIHQWPATLVQPVGSPLSLECTVEGTSNPNLYWYRQAAGRGLQLLFYSVGIGQISSEVPQNLSASRPQDRQFILSSKKLLLSDSGFYLCAWSVSSNNSPLHFGNGTRLTVT.

This CDR3 reads CASSLVRGRNTIYF. The CDR3 DNA sequence: TGTGCCAGCAGCTTGGTCCGGGGTAGAAACACCATATATTTT. The chain uses TRBV5-6 and TRBJ1-3, with D unresolved. This CDR3 has 14 residues. Per the germline V gene, CDR1 is SGHDT and CDR2 is YYEEEE. The V end was cut by 0 bases, the J end by 5 bases, with 9 bases between.

The chain has TRBV5-4 and TRBJ2-6; TRBD2 aligns across 14 bases. The CDR3 runs 19 residues. The junction had 7 bases not matched to a gene; V was cut back by 4 bases and J by 1 base. Germline V lookup: CDR1 SGHNT, CDR2 YYREEE (reference sequence). The CDR3 DNA reads as TGTGCCAGCAGCATGCCGGGACTAGCGGGGGAATCTGGGGCCAACGTCCTGACTTTC. Its translation: CASSMPGLAGESGANVLTF.

This chain uses TRBV7-6 with TRBJ1-2; D remains ambiguous. Germline V gene data show CDR1 as SGHVS and CDR2 as FNYEAQ. The length of the CDR3 is 15 residues. V lost 4 bases and J lost 0, with 12 bases in between. The CDR3 reads CASSSRSGANYGYTF. The CDR3 nucleotides read TGTGCCAGCAGCTCTCGTTCGGGAGCTAACTATGGCTACACCTTC.

The chain combines TRBV6-5 with TRBJ2-2; 10 bases line up with TRBD2. J lost 5 bases, V lost 7 bases, and 7 bases had no gene match. The CDR3 sequence is 15 residues long. Germline V gene lookup returns CDR1 MNHEY and CDR2 SVGAGI. The CDR3 protein is CASTPLAGWTGELFF. The DNA for the CDR3 is TGTGCCAGCACCCCACTAGCGGGGTGGACCGGGGAGCTGTTTTTT.

V and J are TRBV7-9 and TRBJ2-7; no reliable D call. V was shortened by 4 bases and J by 2 bases, with 12 bases between the two germline ends. Germline-derived CDR1 and CDR2 are SEHNR and FQNEAQ (reference sequence). The CDR3 has 14 amino acids. CDR3 nucleotides: TGTGCCAGCAGCTACCTTGACGGTACCTACGAGCAGTACTTC. This codes for CASSYLDGTYEQYF.

The chain employs TRBV19 and TRBJ1-5; 9 bases are a match to TRBD1. J was trimmed by 7 bases and V by 9 bases; bases with no gene match: 10. The CDR3 extends over 14 amino acids. The germline V gene has CDR1 LNHDA and CDR2 SQIVND (reference sequence). The DNA for the CDR3 is TGTGCCAGCTCCCGGACAGGGGTCGGCCAGCCCCAGCATTTT. Its translation is CASSRTGVGQPQHF.

The rearrangement links TRBV2 to TRBJ1-1, with a tentative D call TRBD1 (5 bases). The CDR3 is 12 amino acids. Trimming pared 2 bases from V and 5 bases from J, leaving 6 bases between. CDR1 and CDR2 from the germline V gene are SNHLY and FYNNEI. CDR3 amino acids: CASSERGTEAFF. The CDR3 DNA reads as TGTGCCAGCAGTGAACGGGGGACTGAAGCTTTCTTT.

This clone is a singleton in its sample. V gene TRBV10-3 combines with J gene TRBJ1-6, with 9 positions matching TRBD1. V shed 3 bases and J 7 bases; nucleotides not matched to a gene: 7. There are 16 residues in the CDR3. The germline V gene has CDR1 ENHRY and CDR2 SYGVKD. CDR3 loop: CAISDVGGQGNSPLHF. DNA of the CDR3: TGTGCCATCAGTGATGTGGGCGGACAGGGGAATTCACCCCTCCACTTT.

The chain is built from TRBV10-3 and TRBJ2-1; 7 bases fit TRBD2. V gave up 3 bases and J gave up 3 bases; unmatched junction bases: 8. The V gene's germline CDR1 is ENHRY and CDR2 SYGVKD. The CDR3 has 16 residues. The CDR3 spells CAISDSGGRSYNEQFF. In DNA, the CDR3 is TGTGCCATCAGTGACTCGGGCGGGAGAAGCTACAATGAGCAGTTCTTC.

The gene calls are TRBV18 and TRBJ1-3; D remains unclear. This CDR3 has 16 residues. V dropped 3 bases and J dropped 0 bases, with 12 bases sitting between them. CDR1 is KGHSH and CDR2 is LQKENI in the germline V gene. DNA of the CDR3: TGTGCCAGCTCACCCCCGGGCAGACGCTCTGGAAACACCATATATTTT. This encodes CASSPPGRRSGNTIYF.

The chain links TRBV5-5 to TRBJ1-5; D may be TRBD1 (5 bases). V lost 1 base, J lost 4 bases, and 6 bases lay in between. Germline V CDR1 and CDR2: SGHKS, YYEKEE (reference sequence). This CDR3 region has 13 residues. The DNA for the CDR3 is TGTGCCAGCAGCTTGTCAGGGAATCAGCCCCAGCATTTT. Translation: CASSLSGNQPQHF.

The chain is built from TRBV6-1 and TRBJ1-5, with a tentative D call TRBD1 (6 bases). Deletions cut 3 bases from V and 6 bases from J, with 12 bases between. Germline CDR1 reads MNHNS; CDR2 reads SASEGT. This CDR3 comprises 14 residues. In DNA form, the CDR3 reads TGTGCCAGCAGTGAGACAGGCCAGGGTCAGCCCCAGCATTTT. Its translation is CASSETGQGQPQHF.

This clone was detected once. V usage is TRBV7-3 and J usage is TRBJ2-3; the match to TRBD1 covers 7 bases. CDR3 length: 13 amino acids. V shed 4 bases, J shed 8 bases, and the junction held 6 bases outside the gene matches. Germline V gives CDR1 SGHTA, CDR2 FQGTGA. CDR3 bases: TGTGCCAGCAGCTACGGACAGGTTCCTACGCAGTATTTT. Translation: CASSYGQVPTQYF.

This clone showed up just once. The chain links TRBV2 to TRBJ2-2; D gene ambiguous. Germline V CDR1 and CDR2: SNHLY, FYNNEI. CDR3 length: 12 residues. Deletions cut 3 bases from V and 6 bases from J, with 5 bases between. CDR3 loop: CASSDQAGELFF. The CDR3 nucleotides are TGTGCCAGCAGTGATCAGGCCGGGGAGCTGTTTTTT.

This clone appeared once. The chain couples TRBV11-2 to TRBJ1-6; TRBD1 might be the D (5 bases). This CDR3 is built from 16 residues. The germline V gene has CDR1 SGHAT and CDR2 FQNNGV. V shed 5 bases and J shed 7 bases, with 18 bases lying between them. The CDR3 bases are TGTGCCAGCAGCCCACTCGGGGCAGGTTGGAATTCACCCCTCCACTTT. It translates to CASSPLGAGWNSPLHF.

The chain joins TRBV4-1 to TRBJ2-7, with TRBD1 as a possible D gene (6 bases). Germline assignment: CDR1 MGHRA and CDR2 YSYEKL. Trimming took 3 bases from V and 2 from J, leaving 14 bases between them. The CDR3 is 15 amino acids. The CDR3 here is CASSQKGGTTYEQYF. CDR3 DNA sequence: TGCGCCAGCAGCCAGAAAGGGGGAACCACCTACGAGCAGTACTTC.